These 13 T cell receptor beta chains originate from one sample sequenced in a study of blood T cell repertoires in COVID-19. Generated by immunoSEQ multiplex PCR, the TCRdb table keeps only in-frame clones and is missing some. This table has about 320,000 clones, roughly nine tenths appearing once. Sequenced input: PBMCs or T cells enriched from blood (not recorded which). Every receptor here comes from a man aged 60-69 years who had recovered from COVID-19.

The V call is TRBV19, the J call TRBJ2-1, with 7 nucleotides matching TRBD2. CDR1 and CDR2 from the germline V gene are LNHDA and SQIVND (reference sequence). The CDR3 loop spans 16 amino acids. The trim removed 5 bases at V and 1 base at J, leaving 8 bases unmatched. The CDR3 coding sequence is TGTGCCAGTAGTGCGCGGGGGACGGGTTCCTACAATGAGCAGTTCTTC. As protein: CASSARGTGSYNEQFF.

The genes are TRBV5-1 and TRBJ2-1; a weak D match, TRBD1 (5 bases). The CDR3 loop spans 15 amino acids. Germline-derived CDR1 and CDR2 are SGHRS and YFSETQ. V dropped 2 bases and J dropped 1 base, with 10 bases sitting between them. DNA of the CDR3: TGCGCCAGCAGCTTAGGGGTGGGGTCCTACAATGAGCAGTTCTTC. This sequence encodes CASSLGVGSYNEQFF. The whole variable domain, remainder taken from reference TRBV5-1 and TRBJ2-1, is KAGVTQTPRYLIKTRGQQVTLSCSPISGHRSVSWYQQTPGQGLQFLFEYFSETQRNKGNFPGRFSGRQFSNSRSEMNVSTLELGDSALYLCASSLGVGSYNEQFFGPGTRLTVL.

The chain has TRBV9 and TRBJ2-7, with D tentatively TRBD1 (5 bases). The CDR3 sequence is 15 residues long. The germline CDR1 and CDR2 sequences are SGDLS and YYNGEE. The germline V and J ends were trimmed by 3 bases and 4 bases, with 17 bases remaining between them. CDR3 protein: CASSEQGLGAYEQYF. The CDR3 bases are TGTGCCAGCAGCGAGCAGGGTTTAGGGGCTTACGAGCAGTACTTC.

V usage is TRBV18 and J usage is TRBJ1-6; TRBD1 aligns across 7 bases. CDR1 and CDR2 from the germline V gene are KGHSH and LQKENI. Trimming cost V 2 bases and J 8 bases; bases outside gene matches: 9. The CDR3 loop spans 16 amino acids. The CDR3 loop reads CASSPTGAAGDSPLHF. CDR3 DNA sequence: TGTGCCAGCTCACCAACAGGGGCCGCGGGTGATTCACCCCTCCACTTT.

The CDR3 DNA sequence: TGTGCCAGCAGCTTAAGGGGGGGAAACACTGAAGCTTTCTTT. The encoded protein is CASSLRGGNTEAFF. The J gene is TRBJ1-1, the V gene TRBV5-6, with D maybe TRBD1 (6 bases). The V gene's germline CDR1 is SGHDT and CDR2 YYEEEE. Deletions cut 2 bases from V and 2 bases from J, with 10 bases between. This CDR3 region has 14 residues.

This chain links TRBV19 with TRBJ1-1; unclear D gene. Germline V gives CDR1 LNHDA, CDR2 SQIVND (reference sequence). CDR3 length: 14 residues. Between the trimmed V and J ends, which lost 6 bases and 0 bases, there was a span of 11 bases. The DNA for the CDR3 is TGTGCCAGTAGGTGGGGAGCGGTGAACACTGAAGCTTTCTTT. This codes for CASRWGAVNTEAFF.

The chain employs TRBV10-2 and TRBJ1-1, with D possibly being TRBD1 (6 bases). Trimming left V 0 bases short and J 0 bases short, with 8 bases between. The CDR3 extends over 15 amino acids. Germline loops: CDR1 WSHSY, CDR2 SAAADI. CDR3 region: CASSESGTLNTEAFF. CDR3 bases: TGCGCCAGCAGTGAGTCCGGGACACTGAACACTGAAGCTTTCTTT.

In its sample, this clone was seen once. The J gene is TRBJ1-1, the V gene TRBV4-1, with 8 bases matching TRBD1. The CDR3 loop spans 16 amino acids. CDR1 and CDR2 (germline): MGHRA, YSYEKL. Germline trimming cut 4 bases from V and 0 bases from J; bases unmatched to any gene: 7. The CDR3 DNA is TGCGCCAGCAGCCGCGAAGACAGGGGAATGAACACTGAAGCTTTCTTT. Translating it yields CASSREDRGMNTEAFF.

CDR3 sequence reads: CASSSPGSEKLFF. As DNA, the CDR3 is TGTGCCAGTAGTTCCCCGGGAAGCGAAAAACTGTTTTTT. The chain employs TRBV19 and TRBJ1-4, with unresolved D. Germline V gene data show CDR1 as LNHDA and CDR2 as SQIVND (reference sequence). V was trimmed by 5 bases and J by 8 bases, leaving 12 bases between them. This CDR3 comprises 13 residues.

Note on this clone: The germline gene is not matched at one end of the junction; a read error may be the cause. The chain couples TRBV5-1 to TRBJ2-7; 8 positions agree with TRBD2. The CDR3 is 15 amino acids. CDR1 and CDR2 from the germline V gene are SGHRS and YFSETQ. CDR3 amino acids: CASSLYSGAAYEQYF. CDR3 DNA sequence: TGCGCCAGCAGCTTGTATAGCGGGGCAGCCTACGAGCAGTATTTC. Variable domain in full (rest from reference TRBV5-1 and TRBJ2-7): KAGVTQTPRYLIKTRGQQVTLSCSPISGHRSVSWYQQTPGQGLQFLFEYFSETQRNKGNFPGRFSGRQFSNSRSEMNVSTLELGDSALYLCASSLYSGAAYEQYFGPGTRLTVT.

The count of this clone is one. V and J are TRBV28 and TRBJ2-1; 15 bases map to TRBD2. Trimming cost V 5 bases and J 8 bases; bases outside gene matches: 7. The germline gives CDR1 MDHEN, CDR2 SYDVKM. The CDR3 runs 16 residues. CDR3 protein: CASSTWTSGRAYEQFF. The CDR3, as DNA: TGTGCCAGCAGTACCTGGACTAGCGGGAGGGCCTATGAGCAGTTCTTC.

This rearrangement joins TRBV18 to TRBJ1-5; D might be TRBD1 (5 bases). This CDR3 has 13 amino acids. V shed 1 base and J shed 6 bases, with 7 bases lying between them. Germline CDR1 reads KGHSH; CDR2 reads LQKENI. The CDR3: CASSPRQGQPQHF. Here the CDR3 DNA reads TGTGCCAGCTCACCACGGCAGGGTCAGCCCCAGCATTTT.

This chain connects TRBV4-1 to TRBJ2-3, with TRBD2 matching over 8 bases. The CDR3 length is 16 residues. Germline values: CDR1 MGHRA, CDR2 YSYEKL. V gave up 4 bases and J gave up 0 bases; unmatched junction bases: 6. The DNA of the CDR3 is TGCGCCAGCAGCCCTTTAGCGGGGTGGAGCACAGATACGCAGTATTTT. Translating gives CASSPLAGWSTDTQYF.